The T cell receptor (beta chain) under discussion was sequenced for a study of Graves' ophthalmopathy and Graves' hyperthyroidism. Whole-study results and caveats: Most thyroid clonotypes with frequency above 0.001 were detected in blood too. Using a 13-signature model, the authors split ophthalmopathy from stable hyperthyroidism, with 87.88% sensitivity and 65% to 82% specificity.

This clonotype was counted between two and nine times. The antigen remains undetermined. CDR1 is SEHNR, CDR2 FQNEAQ, per germline (reference sequence). J lost 2 bases, V lost 5 bases, and 9 bases had no gene match. The CDR3 length is 16 residues. From RNA, the CDR3 regions of TCR beta chains were amplified and sequenced. The library came from an HTBI-primed first-round RT-PCR and a second-round multiplex PCR. TCRdb fed the multiplex PCR reads into MiXCR, producing one record per CDR3 protein. The sample holds 500,000 to 700,000 distinct CDR3 sequences, just under 40% seen once. The V and J genes are TRBV7-9 and TRBJ1-5; 7 nucleotides match TRBD1. Sequenced material: peripheral blood or thyroid tissue (not recorded which). The source of this sequence is an adult man with Graves' hyperthyroidism. The CDR3 sequence: CASSPLTGERNQPQHF. Written as DNA, the CDR3 is TGTGCCAGCAGCCCCCTAACAGGGGAGCGCAATCAGCCCCAGCATTTT.